Each of the 4 T cell receptor beta chains below was sequenced from the same sample in a study of cytomegalovirus exposure and HLA in healthy donors. The PCR used 60 Vbeta and 13 Jbeta primers. Clones were read by immunoSEQ multiplex PCR, and TCRdb kept only the in-frame ones, dropping some. The table shows under 150,000 clones, with roughly four fifths occurring only once. The sample comprised PBMCs. These receptors all stem from a woman aged 40 to 50 in good health and CMV-seropositive.

V gene TRBV29-1 combines with J gene TRBJ1-2; D unclear. Germline V gene sequence: CDR1 SQVTM, CDR2 ANQGSEA. The CDR3 has 14 amino acids. Trimming removed 0 bases at V and 1 base at J, with 9 bases between. The CDR3 sequence: CSVEDFSNNYGYTF. CDR3 bases: TGCAGCGTTGAAGATTTTTCAAATAACTATGGCTACACCTTC. Filled out from reference TRBV29-1 and TRBJ1-2, the complete variable domain reads SAVISQKPSRDICQRGTSLTIQCQVDSQVTMMFWYRQQPGQSLTLIATANQGSEATYESGFVIDKFPISRPNLTFSTLTVSNMSPEDSSIYLCSVEDFSNNYGYTFGSGTRLTVV.

The genes are TRBV7-8 and TRBJ2-3; 7 nucleotides line up with TRBD1. CDR3 length equals 15 residues. J lost 1 base, V lost 3 bases, and 4 bases had no gene match. In germline, CDR1 is SGHVS, CDR2 FQNEAQ. The CDR3 nucleotides read TGTGCCAGCAGCTTCTCAGGGGGACGCACAGATACGCAGTATTTT. Its translation: CASSFSGGRTDTQYF.

V usage is TRBV27 and J usage is TRBJ2-5, with D perhaps TRBD1 (6 bases). Deletions cut 10 bases from V and 0 bases from J, with 12 bases between. CDR1 and CDR2 from the germline V gene are MNHEY and SMNVEV (reference sequence). This CDR3 is built from 13 residues. CDR3 bases: TGTGCCACCGTAGACAGGTACCAAGAGACCCAGTACTTC. Translated: CATVDRYQETQYF.

The chain recombines TRBV29-1 with TRBJ2-1, with 10 nucleotides matching TRBD2. The CDR3 covers 18 residues. Per germline, CDR1 SQVTM and CDR2 ANQGSEA. V lost 3 bases to trimming and J lost 8 bases; unmatched junction nucleotides: 19. The CDR3 nucleotides read TGCAGCGTTGAGCCCCTCGGGCAAAGAGCGGGGGGGTTGGATGAGCAGTTCTTC. Translation: CSVEPLGQRAGGLDEQFF.